This section outlines one TCR beta chain sequence together with its context. The data were taken from a study of blood T cell repertoires in COVID-19. Looking at the study overall: PBMCs, B-cell-depleted T cells, or T cells provided the cDNA or gDNA that made up the material.

The germline gives CDR1 LNHDA, CDR2 SQIVND (reference sequence). This CDR3 is built from 12 residues. Trimming removed 8 bases from V and 6 bases from J, with 14 bases in between. In the original workflow: From reference gene primer amplification, estimates of nucleated cell counts were derived. Using immunoSEQ multiplex PCR, the repertoire was profiled, and TCRdb retains in-frame clones only, with some absent. V and J calls and clone size are those listed in that table; D and trimming were worked out from the DNA. Of around 140,000 clones listed, about 87% were seen once; the top ten hold approximately 11%. Either two negative PCRs, clearance, or symptom resolution qualified Cohort 3 donors as recovered.

The V and J genes are TRBV19 and TRBJ2-7, with D tentatively TRBD1 (5 bases). The clonotype comes from a man between 60 and 75 years old who had recovered from COVID-19. Sample: PBMCs or T cells enriched from blood (not recorded which). This CDR3 reads CASGWLRGEQYF. In nucleotides, the CDR3 is TGTGCCAGTGGGTGGCTTAGGGGCGAGCAGTACTTC.